The next 21 T cell receptor beta chains were all read from a single sample in a study of T cell repertoires in cytomegalovirus infection (dated by TCRdb to the late 2010s). The instrument was an Illumina HiSeq 1500. TCRdb handled the public reads itself, with Q25 trimming in fastp and clone calling in MiXCR, and kept productive beta chains. Rows matching on CDR3 protein sequence are summarized as one entry with the most common DNA and genes. The sample yields approximately 500,000 distinct CDR3 sequences; around 11% were counted once. The ten largest clones add up to 10% to 13% of the sample. The sequenced sample was PBMCs. These receptors all stem from a human donor in good health (CMV status not recorded). Some clones in this sample may be carry-over from other donors' samples.

This clonotype has ten or more counts. V gene TRBV6-1 combines with J gene TRBJ1-5; possibly TRBD1 for D (6 bases). The germline V and J ends were trimmed by 6 bases and 2 bases, with 14 bases remaining between them. This CDR3 has 15 amino acids. Germline V gene data show CDR1 as MNHNS and CDR2 as SASEGT. CDR3 amino acids: CASREQGVGNQPQHF. In DNA, the CDR3 is TGTGCCAGCAGAGAACAGGGTGTGGGCAATCAGCCCCAGCATTTT.

The chain carries TRBV5-6 and TRBJ1-2; possible D gene TRBD1, 5 bases. CDR1 and CDR2 from the germline V gene are SGHDT and YYEEEE. V gave up 3 bases and J gave up 0 bases, with 15 bases separating them. There are 16 residues in the CDR3. The CDR3 DNA reads as TGTGCCAGCAGCTCTTGGGGGAGGACGGCTAACTATGGCTACACCTTC. Protein sequence: CASSSWGRTANYGYTF.

This clonotype showed up many times. The V gene is TRBV5-6, the J gene TRBJ1-3; D is undetermined. The germline V gene has CDR1 SGHDT and CDR2 YYEEEE. V was shortened by 3 bases and J by 11 bases, with 12 bases between the two germline ends. The CDR3 is 12 residues long. CDR3 protein: CASSSSSRAIYF. CDR3 nucleotide sequence: TGTGCCAGCAGCTCCAGTTCACGGGCCATATATTTT.

V and J are TRBV29-1 and TRBJ2-2; D is perhaps TRBD2 (6 bases). Trimming took 7 bases from V and 8 from J, leaving 14 bases between them. CDR1 and CDR2 (germline): SQVTM, ANQGSEA. This CDR3 is built from 12 residues. The CDR3, as DNA: TGCAGCGGGGAGCGGGCTTCGGGGGAGCTGTTTTTT. Protein product: CSGERASGELFF.

The chain carries TRBV6-2 or TRBV6-3 and TRBJ2-2; D may match TRBD1 or TRBD2 (5 bases each). The CDR3 length is 13 residues. CDR1 and CDR2 from the germline V gene are MNHEY and SVGEGT. The V gene lost 7 bases and the J gene lost 4 bases, with 10 bases spanning the gap. CDR3 DNA: TGTGCCAGCACGCGTGGGGGCACCGGGGAGCTGTTTTTT. It encodes CASTRGGTGELFF.

Notes on this clonotype: This may be a read error: a much more frequent sequence differs by one nucleotide. The chain uses TRBV6-6 and TRBJ2-1; 10 nucleotides align to TRBD1. With V trimmed by 6 bases and J by 5 bases, 7 bases remained unmatched. CDR3 length: 15 amino acids. CDR1 is MNHNY, CDR2 SVGAGI, per germline (reference sequence). The CDR3 loop reads CASRLRDRGDNEQFF. The CDR3 nucleotides read TGTGCCAGCAGACTCCGGGACAGGGGCGACAATGAGCAGTTCTTC.

This clonotype has just a few counts. The chain combines TRBV4-2 with TRBJ2-1; 11 nucleotides match TRBD2. This CDR3 is 17 amino acids long. The J segment lost 1 base and the V segment lost 4 bases, leaving 6 bases of the junction unmatched. CDR1 is LGHNA and CDR2 is YNFKEQ in the germline V gene. In DNA, the CDR3 is TGTGCCAGCAGCCCCTCCCTAGCGGGGGGTTCCTACAATGAGCAGTTCTTC. It yields the protein CASSPSLAGGSYNEQFF.

This clonotype turned up a few times. The J gene is TRBJ2-4, the V gene TRBV28, with 10 bases that match TRBD1. CDR1 and CDR2 (germline): MDHEN, SYDVKM. The V gene end was trimmed by 4 bases and the J gene end by 2 bases; junction bases not matched to a gene: 8. This CDR3 has 17 amino acids. DNA for the CDR3: TGTGCCAGCAGTTCCCCGTGGGACAGGGGTCCCAAAAACATTCAGTACTTC. Translated, it gives CASSSPWDRGPKNIQYF.

This clonotype has only a few counts. The gene calls are TRBV30 and TRBJ1-1; TRBD1 agrees at 8 bases. The CDR3 extends over 13 amino acids. Germline CDR1 reads GTSNPN; CDR2 reads SVGIG (reference sequence). V lost 8 bases, J lost 6 bases, and 11 bases stayed unmatched. The CDR3 spells CARRTGPDAEAFF. CDR3 in DNA: TGTGCCCGTCGGACAGGGCCTGACGCTGAAGCTTTCTTT.

Many counts were recorded for this clonotype. This chain connects TRBV19 to TRBJ2-7; 8 nucleotides align to TRBD2. The CDR3 totals 14 residues. The trim removed 5 bases at V and 5 bases at J, leaving 8 bases unmatched. Per the germline V gene, CDR1 is LNHDA and CDR2 is SQIVND (reference sequence). For the CDR3, the DNA is TGTGCCAGTAGTCCCATAGCGGGGAAAGACGAGCAGTACTTC. Its translation is CASSPIAGKDEQYF.

This chain uses TRBV14 with TRBJ2-7; 10 bases are shared with TRBD2. Germline V gives CDR1 SGHDN, CDR2 FVKESK. Germline trimming cut 1 base from V and 7 bases from J; bases unmatched to any gene: 1. CDR3 length equals 13 residues. The CDR3 bases are TGTGCCAGCAGCCAAGGGACTAGCGGTGAGCAGTACTTC. Protein: CASSQGTSGEQYF.

The chain is built from TRBV29-1 and TRBJ2-2; 9 bases agree with TRBD1. This CDR3 is built from 15 residues. Germline V gene data show CDR1 as SQVTM and CDR2 as ANQGSEA. After removal of 5 bases from V and 7 bases from J, the junction contained 11 bases not matched to a gene. The CDR3, as DNA: TGCAGCGTTCGCCCCGGGACAGGGAGGGGCGGGGAGCTGTTTTTT. Protein: CSVRPGTGRGGELFF.

The rearrangement uses TRBV5-4 and TRBJ2-6; the D gene is possibly TRBD1 (5 bases). CDR3 size: 15 residues. Looked up from germline, CDR1 is SGHNT and CDR2 is YYREEE (reference sequence). The V end was cut by 3 bases, the J end by 3 bases, with 10 bases between. The CDR3 coding sequence is TGTGCCAGCAGCTCAGGGTTGGTTGGGGCCAACGTCCTGACTTTC. This encodes CASSSGLVGANVLTF. The variable domain in full, completed from reference TRBV5-4 and TRBJ2-6, reads ETGVTQSPTHLIKTRGQQVTLRCSSQSGHNTVSWYQQALGQGPQFIFQYYREEENGRGNFPPRFSGLQFPNYSSELNVNALELDDSALYLCASSSGLVGANVLTFGAGSRLTVL.

In this sample, this clonotype turned up many times. CDR3 protein: CASSEGQGDEQFF. In nucleotides, the CDR3 is TGTGCCAGCAGTGAAGGACAGGGGGATGAGCAGTTCTTC. The V and J genes are TRBV6-1 and TRBJ2-1; the match to TRBD1 covers 9 bases. This CDR3 has 13 residues. The V and J ends lost 1 base and 8 bases, in that order; junction bases with no gene match: 0. Germline assignment: CDR1 MNHNS and CDR2 SASEGT.

This clonotype was counted many times. This rearrangement joins TRBV7-2 to TRBJ2-2, with 7 bases fitting TRBD2. The V segment lost 1 base and the J segment 5 bases; nucleotides outside the gene matches: 10. The CDR3 covers 17 residues. Germline CDR1 and CDR2: SGHTA and FQGNSA. The CDR3 region is CASSLEYEGGATGELFF. For the CDR3, the DNA is TGTGCCAGCAGCTTAGAATATGAGGGAGGGGCGACCGGGGAGCTGTTTTTT.

This clonotype was recorded a few times. The CDR3 protein is CASSPEGNYNEQFF. As DNA, the CDR3 is TGTGCCAGTAGTCCCGAGGGAAATTACAATGAGCAGTTCTTC. V gene TRBV19 combines with J gene TRBJ2-1; D may be TRBD2 (5 bases). The CDR3 runs to 14 residues. Germline V gene data show CDR1 as LNHDA and CDR2 as SQIVND (reference sequence). Trimming took off 5 bases at V and 4 bases at J, with 12 bases between the two ends.

This clonotype was counted many times. The V gene is TRBV4-2, the J gene TRBJ2-7, with D perhaps TRBD2 (5 bases). The V end was cut by 1 base, the J end by 3 bases, with 13 bases between. CDR1 and CDR2 (germline): LGHNA, YNFKEQ. This CDR3 has 15 residues. The CDR3 spells CASSQAIASVYEQYF. The CDR3 DNA reads TGTGCCAGCAGCCAAGCAATAGCGTCTGTCTACGAGCAGTACTTC.

This clonotype has a handful of counts. The chain uses TRBV2 and TRBJ2-1, with 11 bases identical to TRBD2. The CDR3 length is 15 residues. After removal of 5 bases from V and 9 bases from J, the junction contained 9 bases not matched to a gene. CDR1 and CDR2 from the germline V gene are SNHLY and FYNNEI. In nucleotides, the CDR3 is TGTGCCAGCAGTATGTTAGCGGGAGGGCCAGGTGAGCAGTTCTTC. Translation gives CASSMLAGGPGEQFF. Supplemented by reference TRBV2 and TRBJ2-1, the full variable domain reads EPEVTQTPSHQVTQMGQEVILRCVPISNHLYFYWYRQILGQKVEFLVSFYNNEISEKSEIFDDQFSVERPDGSNFTLKIRSTKLEDSAMYFCASSMLAGGPGEQFFGPGTRLTVL.

This clonotype came up many times. The V gene is TRBV7-6, the J gene TRBJ2-1, with D perhaps matching TRBD2 (5 bases). This CDR3 contains 13 residues. CDR1 SGHVS and CDR2 FNYEAQ come from the germline V gene. Trimming removed 0 bases at V and 7 bases at J, with 7 bases between. For the CDR3, the DNA is TGTGCCAGCAGCTTAGCCCCGGGAAATGAGCAGTTCTTC. This translates into CASSLAPGNEQFF.

This clonotype was counted many times. V usage is TRBV19 and J usage is TRBJ1-5; 9 bases map to TRBD1. CDR1 LNHDA and CDR2 SQIVND come from the germline V gene (reference sequence). The CDR3 has 15 residues. Losses at the gene ends were 3 bases for V and 9 bases for J; bases not matched to a gene: 9. The CDR3 sequence: CASSIAGTGRAPQHF. CDR3 nucleotide sequence: TGTGCCAGTAGTATCGCCGGGACAGGGCGTGCGCCCCAGCATTTT.

This sequence joins TRBV4-2 and TRBJ2-1, with TRBD2 identical over 14 bases. V dropped 0 bases and J dropped 6; count of bases not matched to a gene: 7. The CDR3 is 18 residues long. Per the germline V gene, CDR1 is LGHNA and CDR2 is YNFKEQ. The CDR3 region has the DNA TGTGCCAGCAGCCAAGAGGGGGGACTAGCGGGGGCGACCAATGAGCAGTTCTTC. Its translation: CASSQEGGLAGATNEQFF.